This TCR beta chain was observed in a study of T cell responses to AZD1222 COVID-19 vaccine. Notes on the study in general: Baseline seropositivity characterized only a handful of AZD1222 recipients. In all cases, repertoires were sampled only after the peak T cell response. The study reported that nearly half of spike-specific TCRs target unmutated variant regions.

V lost 0 bases to trimming and J lost 6 bases; unmatched junction nucleotides: 5. This CDR3 spans 15 amino acids. Germline-derived CDR1 and CDR2 are LGHNA and YSLEER. As concerns this clone: Antigen unknown.

Here immunoSEQ multiplex PCR was the method, and the copy in TCRdb shows in-frame clones only, minus some. The sample has about 150,000 clones, around 89% seen once. The chain couples TRBV4-3 to TRBJ1-5, with TRBD1 matching over 7 bases. The source material was peripheral blood, sampled on day 0 of AZD1222 vaccination. The sequence was obtained from an adult in good health. The CDR3, as DNA: TGCGCCAGCAGCCAAGACAGGGCAGGGGGTCAGCCCCAGCATTTT. Translated, it gives CASSQDRAGGQPQHF.